These 24 T cell receptor beta chains originate from one sample sequenced in a study of blood T cell repertoires in COVID-19. Repertoires were generated with immunoSEQ multiplex PCR, while TCRdb's copy carries only in-frame clones and drops some. The repertoire holds a few hundred thousand clones, with around 84% as singletons. The source material was PBMCs or T cells enriched from blood (not recorded which). The source of these receptors is a woman aged 50 to 60 who had recovered from COVID-19.

This chain uses TRBV18 with TRBJ1-6, with 8 bases identical to TRBD1. Germline V gives CDR1 KGHSH, CDR2 LQKENI. This CDR3 region has 17 residues. The V segment lost 0 bases and the J segment 2 bases; nucleotides outside the gene matches: 3. Here the CDR3 DNA reads TGTGCCAGCTCACCACCGGGACAGGTTGCCTATAATTCACCCCTCCACTTT. Its translation: CASSPPGQVAYNSPLHF.

V and J are TRBV5-6 and TRBJ2-1; the match to TRBD2 covers 11 bases. This CDR3 is built from 17 residues. Germline trimming cut 4 bases from V and 6 bases from J; bases unmatched to any gene: 12. Germline V gene data show CDR1 as SGHDT and CDR2 as YYEEEE. CDR3 bases: TGTGCCAGCAGCGGGGAGTCCACCGGGACTAGCGGCAATGAGCAGTTCTTC. Its protein is CASSGESTGTSGNEQFF.

The chain links TRBV21-1 to TRBJ2-7; the DNA was not used to check the table's D call, TRBD2. TRBV21-1 is described as a pseudogene. This CDR3 is 18 amino acids long. The CDR3 protein is CASSMCGGICRSRNEQYF. The DNA of the CDR3 is TGTGCCAGCAGCATGTGCGGGGGAATTTGCAGGTCAAGGAACGAGCAGTACTTC.

CDR3 amino acids: CATTSGAGDTDTQYF. CDR3 in DNA: TGTGCCACCACATCCGGGGCGGGAGACACAGATACGCAGTATTTT. The gene calls are TRBV5-4 and TRBJ2-3; 7 bases are shared with TRBD2. This CDR3 spans 15 amino acids. Germline V gene sequence: CDR1 SGHNT, CDR2 YYREEE (reference sequence). With 9 bases clipped from V and 2 bases from J, the junction kept 12 bases outside the gene matches.

The rearrangement joins TRBV11-3 to TRBJ2-7; the match to TRBD1 covers 8 bases. V dropped 1 base and J dropped 6; count of bases not matched to a gene: 8. This CDR3 is built from 15 residues. Germline-derived CDR1 and CDR2 are SGHNT and YENEEA. The DNA for the CDR3 is TGTGCCAGCAGCTTAGGTGTCCAGGGGGCCGTCGAGCAGTACTTC. Translating it yields CASSLGVQGAVEQYF.

The chain carries TRBV18 and TRBJ2-3, with no clear D. V was shortened by 5 bases and J by 2 bases, with 5 bases between the two germline ends. This CDR3 contains 12 residues. Germline CDR1 reads KGHSH; CDR2 reads LQKENI. In nucleotides, the CDR3 is TGTGCCAGCTCATCCTACACAGATACGCAGTATTTT. It encodes CASSSYTDTQYF.

Only one count was recorded for this clone. The DNA for the CDR3 is TGTGCCAGCAGCCCGGGGACAGGGAAGTACTTC. Residues: CASSPGTGKYF. The chain recombines TRBV3-1 (or the pseudogene TRBV3-2) with TRBJ2-7, with TRBD1 identical over 9 bases. This CDR3 has 11 residues. The ends lost 4 bases at V and 11 bases at J; junction bases unmatched: 3. Germline V gene sequence: CDR1 LGHDT, CDR2 YNNKEL (reference sequence).

The chain has TRBV10-1 and TRBJ1-5, with a tentative D call TRBD1 (6 bases). CDR3 length: 21 amino acids. V lost 0 bases and J lost 0, with 24 bases in between. Germline CDR1 and CDR2: WNHNN and SYGVQD (reference sequence). CDR3 amino acids: CASSESLSPGERENSNQPQHF. DNA for the CDR3: TGCGCCAGCAGTGAGTCGTTATCTCCAGGGGAGAGGGAAAATAGCAATCAGCCCCAGCATTTT.

The rearrangement links TRBV6-5 to TRBJ1-1; TRBD1 matches at 7 bases. Germline V gene sequence: CDR1 MNHEY, CDR2 SVGAGI. CDR3 length: 15 residues. The junction had 9 bases not matched to a gene; V was cut back by 7 bases and J by 1 base. The CDR3 DNA is TGTGCCAGCAACAACAGGGGTCTATGGAACACTGAAGCTTTCTTT. It codes for CASNNRGLWNTEAFF.

This clone is a singleton in its sample. The V and J genes are TRBV7-2 and TRBJ2-7, with TRBD2 matching 9 bases. The V and J ends lost 4 bases and 4 bases, in that order; junction bases with no gene match: 11. Germline V gene sequence: CDR1 SGHTA, CDR2 FQGNSA. CDR3 length equals 16 residues. CDR3 sequence: CASSSQIAGAGYEQYF. CDR3 nucleotide sequence: TGTGCCAGCAGCTCGCAAATAGCGGGAGCGGGATACGAGCAGTACTTC.

The rearrangement joins TRBV3-1 (or the pseudogene TRBV3-2) to TRBJ1-1; 10 bases are a match to TRBD1. Germline values: CDR1 LGHDT, CDR2 YNNKEL (reference sequence). The CDR3 is 15 amino acids. V was clipped by 2 bases and J by 5 bases; unmatched bases: 5. Written as DNA, the CDR3 is TGTGCCAGCAGCCAAACCGGGACAGGGGTGACTGAAGCTTTCTTT. It encodes CASSQTGTGVTEAFF.

The chain couples TRBV19 to TRBJ2-2; 10 bases match TRBD2. CDR3 length: 14 residues. CDR1 is LNHDA, CDR2 SQIVND, per germline (reference sequence). V trimming: 6 bases; J trimming: 6 bases; junction bases outside the gene matches: 4. CDR3 nucleotides: TGTGCCAGTAGGAAGCGGGAGGGCCCCGGGGAGCTGTTTTTT. Translation: CASRKREGPGELFF.

In its sample, this clone was seen once. The junction and the germline gene differ at one end; a read error may be behind it. The chain is built from TRBV5-5 and TRBJ1-2; TRBD1 matches 7 bases. Germline V gene sequence: CDR1 SGHKS, CDR2 YYEKEE (reference sequence). The CDR3 loop spans 13 amino acids. CDR3: CASSSQGTYGDTF. The CDR3 DNA sequence: TGTGCCAGCAGCTCACAGGGGACCTATGGCGACACCTTC. The full variable domain, rest sourced from reference TRBV5-5 and TRBJ1-2, is DAGVTQSPTHLIKTRGQQVTLRCSPISGHKSVSWYQQVLGQGPQFIFQYYEKEERGRGNFPDRFSARQFPNYSSELNVNALLLGDSALYLCASSSQGTYGDTFGSGTRLTVV.

The J gene is TRBJ2-5, the V gene TRBV9; 10 bases are a match to TRBD2. The CDR3 extends over 14 amino acids. With V trimmed by 5 bases and J by 1 base, 2 bases remained unmatched. CDR1 and CDR2 from the germline V gene are SGDLS and YYNGEE. CDR3 sequence: CASSRTSGQETQYF. In nucleotides, the CDR3 is TGTGCCAGCAGTCGGACTAGCGGCCAAGAGACCCAGTACTTC. Looking up the rest from reference TRBV9 and TRBJ2-5 gives the full variable domain: DSGVTQTPKHLITATGQRVTLRCSPRSGDLSVYWYQQSLDQGLQFLIQYYNGEERAKGNILERFSAQQFPDLHSELNLSSLELGDSALYFCASSRTSGQETQYFGPGTRLLVL.

The chain is built from TRBV7-9 and TRBJ1-4; D is undetermined. The germline gives CDR1 SEHNR, CDR2 FQNEAQ (reference sequence). The CDR3 runs 14 residues. V lost 8 bases and J 0 bases, leaving 10 bases between the germline ends. This chain's CDR3 is CASGPAATNEKLFF. DNA of the CDR3: TGTGCCAGCGGTCCCGCAGCAACTAATGAAAAACTGTTTTTT.

This clone was seen only a few times. V usage is TRBV5-8 and J usage is TRBJ2-1; D is possibly TRBD2 (6 bases). V was trimmed by 5 bases and J by 0 bases, leaving 12 bases between them. CDR1 and CDR2 (germline): SGHTS, YDEGEE. This CDR3 has 15 amino acids. DNA for the CDR3: TGTGCCAGCAGAAAACGGGGGAGCTCCTACAATGAGCAGTTCTTC. It encodes CASRKRGSSYNEQFF.

This chain joins TRBV9 and TRBJ1-1; possible D gene TRBD1, 5 bases. Per the germline V gene, CDR1 is SGDLS and CDR2 is YYNGEE. The length of the CDR3 is 17 residues. Deletions cut 0 bases from V and 1 base from J, with 16 bases between. In DNA, the CDR3 is TGTGCCAGCAGCGTAGGTGGTTTCGGGGGAAAGAACACTGAAGCTTTCTTT. Protein sequence: CASSVGGFGGKNTEAFF.

The V and J genes are TRBV3-1 (or the pseudogene TRBV3-2) and TRBJ2-7, with D possibly matching TRBD1 (6 bases). The V gene lost 4 bases and the J gene lost 4 bases, with 8 bases spanning the gap. CDR3 length equals 12 residues. CDR1 and CDR2 (germline): LGHDT, YNNKEL (reference sequence). The CDR3 here is CASSRGGYEQYF. The CDR3 DNA follows: TGTGCCAGCAGCCGAGGGGGTTACGAGCAGTACTTC.

As DNA, the CDR3 is TGTGCCAGCAGCGTCGGGACAGCCCCTGGGACCGGGGAGCTGTTTTTT. This translates into CASSVGTAPGTGELFF. The chain employs TRBV7-8 and TRBJ2-2; the match to TRBD1 covers 7 bases. After removal of 5 bases from V and 5 bases from J, the junction contained 11 bases not matched to a gene. The germline V gene encodes CDR1 SGHVS and CDR2 FQNEAQ. CDR3 length: 16 residues. Full variable domain (remainder filled in from reference TRBV7-8 and TRBJ2-2): GAGVSQSPRYKVAKRGQDVALRCDPISGHVSLFWYQQALGQGPEFLTYFQNEAQLDKSGLPSDRFFAERPEGSVSTLKIQRTQQEDSAVYLCASSVGTAPGTGELFFGEGSRLTVL.

The rearrangement uses TRBV4-2 and TRBJ2-2; possibly TRBD2 for D (6 bases). V was trimmed by 1 base and J by 7 bases, leaving 25 bases between them. In germline, CDR1 is LGHNA, CDR2 YNFKEQ. The CDR3 totals 19 residues. The CDR3: CASSQVGGRAGTEDGELFF. The CDR3 DNA sequence: TGTGCCAGCAGCCAAGTAGGAGGTCGCGCGGGAACGGAGGACGGGGAGCTGTTTTTT.

The chain joins TRBV4-1 to TRBJ2-3, with 11 bases fitting TRBD2. The CDR3 extends over 18 amino acids. After removal of 2 bases from V and 4 bases from J, the junction contained 11 bases not matched to a gene. Germline values: CDR1 MGHRA, CDR2 YSYEKL. This CDR3 reads CASSQPLAGGLGADTQYF. In nucleotides, the CDR3 is TGCGCCAGCAGCCAACCCCTAGCGGGAGGTTTGGGGGCAGATACGCAGTATTTT.

The chain links TRBV7-8 to TRBJ1-3; D not resolved. The germline V gene encodes CDR1 SGHVS and CDR2 FQNEAQ. V was clipped by 5 bases and J by 3 bases, with 23 bases between them. The length of the CDR3 is 18 residues. The CDR3 DNA follows: TGTGCCAGCAGCCAAGGAATACGACACCCGAAAATTGGAAACACCATATATTTT. Translating gives CASSQGIRHPKIGNTIYF.

The rearrangement joins TRBV7-2 to TRBJ2-5; 10 bases fit TRBD2. Looked up from germline, CDR1 is SGHTA and CDR2 is FQGNSA. The CDR3 covers 16 residues. The J segment lost 1 base and the V segment lost 5 bases, leaving 7 bases of the junction unmatched. The CDR3 loop reads CASSQKRLAGQETQYF. In DNA, the CDR3 is TGTGCCAGCAGCCAGAAAAGACTAGCGGGCCAAGAGACCCAGTACTTC.

CDR3 nucleotides: TGCGCCAGCAGCCAAGGGAGCGGGAATGATGAGCAGTTCTTC. Translating it yields CASSQGSGNDEQFF. V usage is TRBV4-1 and J usage is TRBJ2-1; 7 bases agree with TRBD2. Germline V gene sequence: CDR1 MGHRA, CDR2 YSYEKL. The V gene end was trimmed by 1 base and the J gene end by 8 bases; junction bases not matched to a gene: 5. The CDR3 is made up of 14 amino acids.